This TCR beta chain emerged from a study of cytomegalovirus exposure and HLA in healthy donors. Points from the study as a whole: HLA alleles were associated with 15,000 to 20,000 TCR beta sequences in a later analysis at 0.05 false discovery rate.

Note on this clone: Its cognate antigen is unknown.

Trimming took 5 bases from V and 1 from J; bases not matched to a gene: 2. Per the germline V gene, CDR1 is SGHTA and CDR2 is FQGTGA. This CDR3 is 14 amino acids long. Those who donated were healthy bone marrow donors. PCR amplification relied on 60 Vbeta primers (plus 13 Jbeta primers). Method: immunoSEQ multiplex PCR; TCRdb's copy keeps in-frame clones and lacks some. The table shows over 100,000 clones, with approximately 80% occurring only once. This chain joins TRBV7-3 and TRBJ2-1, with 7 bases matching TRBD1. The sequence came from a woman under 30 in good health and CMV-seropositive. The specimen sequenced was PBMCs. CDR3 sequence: CASSLGQSYNEQFF. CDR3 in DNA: TGTGCCAGCAGCCTGGGACAGTCCTACAATGAGCAGTTCTTC.